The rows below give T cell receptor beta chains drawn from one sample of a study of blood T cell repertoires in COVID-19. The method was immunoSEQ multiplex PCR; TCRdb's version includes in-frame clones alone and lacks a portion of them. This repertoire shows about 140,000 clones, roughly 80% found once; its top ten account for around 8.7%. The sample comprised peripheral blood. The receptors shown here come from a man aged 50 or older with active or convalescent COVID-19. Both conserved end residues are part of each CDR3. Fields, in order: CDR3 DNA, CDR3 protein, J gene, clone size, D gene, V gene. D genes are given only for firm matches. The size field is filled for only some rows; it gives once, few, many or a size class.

CDR3 DNA: TGTGCCAGCAGCTTAACGGGACAGGGGGGAGAGCAGTACTTC; CDR3 protein: CASSLTGQGGEQYF; J gene: TRBJ2-7; clone size: .; D gene: TRBD1; V gene: TRBV5-6
CDR3 DNA: TGTGCCAGCAGCTTAACGTCCGAATCGGGAGGCTACACCTTC; CDR3 protein: CASSLTSESGGYTF; J gene: TRBJ1-2; clone size: .; D gene: .; V gene: TRBV7-3
CDR3 DNA: TGTGCCAGCAGCCCGTATCAGGGGTCACCCCTCCACTTT; CDR3 protein: CASSPYQGSPLHF; J gene: TRBJ1-6; clone size: .; D gene: .; V gene: TRBV27
CDR3 DNA: TGTGCCAGTAGCGATTCCAGGAGGCAAGAGACCCAGTACTTC; CDR3 protein: CASSDSRRQETQYF; J gene: TRBJ2-5; clone size: .; D gene: .; V gene: TRBV19
CDR3 DNA: TGTGCCAGCTCACTCCCGGCAGGGGGCGCGACTGAAGCTTTCTTT; CDR3 protein: CASSLPAGGATEAFF; J gene: TRBJ1-1; clone size: .; D gene: TRBD1; V gene: TRBV18
CDR3 DNA: TGTGCCAGCAGCTTAGTCGGCAGGGAGGACGAGCAGTACTTC; CDR3 protein: CASSLVGREDEQYF; J gene: TRBJ2-7; clone size: .; D gene: .; V gene: TRBV7-9
CDR3 DNA: TGTGCCAGCAGTGGGCTTGAGCAGTTCTTC; CDR3 protein: CASSGLEQFF; J gene: TRBJ2-1; clone size: few; D gene: .; V gene: TRBV6-4
CDR3 DNA: TGTGCCAGCAGCGCAAACAACCGAGGGGGCCCCGCAACTAATGAAAAACTGTTTTTT; CDR3 protein: CASSANNRGGPATNEKLFF; J gene: TRBJ1-4; clone size: .; D gene: TRBD1; V gene: TRBV9
CDR3 DNA: TGTGCCAGTAGTAAGGGGGGGTATCAGCCCCAGCATTTT; CDR3 protein: CASSKGGYQPQHF; J gene: TRBJ1-5; clone size: .; D gene: .; V gene: TRBV19
CDR3 DNA: TGTGCCAGCAGGAATTGGCTAGACAATGAGCAGTTCTTC; CDR3 protein: CASRNWLDNEQFF; J gene: TRBJ2-1; clone size: .; D gene: .; V gene: TRBV27
CDR3 DNA: TGTGCCAGCAGCTTGTTCGGCGGGAGGGACACCGGGGAGCTGTTTTTT; CDR3 protein: CASSLFGGRDTGELFF; J gene: TRBJ2-2; clone size: .; D gene: TRBD2; V gene: TRBV5-6
CDR3 DNA: TGTGCCAGCAGCTTGAGATTAGCGGGAGGAGCAGATACGCAGTATTTT; CDR3 protein: CASSLRLAGGADTQYF; J gene: TRBJ2-3; clone size: .; D gene: TRBD2; V gene: TRBV11-3
CDR3 DNA: TGTGCCAGCAGCTTAGAGGCAGGCTACAATGAGCAGTTCTTC; CDR3 protein: CASSLEAGYNEQFF; J gene: TRBJ2-1; clone size: .; D gene: .; V gene: TRBV11-3
CDR3 DNA: TGTGCCACCAGGACAGGGGGTGGTAACACTGAAGCTTTCTTT; CDR3 protein: CATRTGGGNTEAFF; J gene: TRBJ1-1; clone size: .; D gene: TRBD1; V gene: TRBV24-1
CDR3 DNA: TGTGCCAGCAGCCAAGGGACTAGCGGGGGACTCACAGATACGCAGTATTTT; CDR3 protein: CASSQGTSGGLTDTQYF; J gene: TRBJ2-3; clone size: .; D gene: TRBD2; V gene: TRBV3-1/TRBV3-2
CDR3 DNA: TGTGCCAGCAGCTGGGACAGAACTAACACTGAAGCTTTCTTT; CDR3 protein: CASSWDRTNTEAFF; J gene: TRBJ1-1; clone size: .; D gene: TRBD1; V gene: TRBV6-5
CDR3 DNA: TGTGCCAGTAGCGGGACAGGGGGCGCGTCCGAGCAGTACTTC; CDR3 protein: CASSGTGGASEQYF; J gene: TRBJ2-7; clone size: .; D gene: TRBD1; V gene: TRBV19
CDR3 DNA: TGCGCCAGCAGCCTTAGTAGCGGGAGGGGAGATGAGCAGTTCTTC; CDR3 protein: CASSLSSGRGDEQFF; J gene: TRBJ2-1; clone size: .; D gene: TRBD2; V gene: TRBV5-1
CDR3 DNA: TGTGCCAGCGCCAGCCCATGGGGGGGGACTGAAGCTTTCTTT; CDR3 protein: CASASPWGGTEAFF; J gene: TRBJ1-1; clone size: many; D gene: .; V gene: TRBV7-9
CDR3 DNA: TGTGCCACCAGCAGAGATAGGGGGGGGATCGAAGTTCAGCCCCAGCATTTT; CDR3 protein: CATSRDRGGIEVQPQHF; J gene: TRBJ1-5; clone size: .; D gene: .; V gene: TRBV15
CDR3 DNA: TGCAGTTCCTTTTCAGGGGAACAAGCTTTCTTT; CDR3 protein: CSSFSGEQAFF; J gene: TRBJ1-1; clone size: .; D gene: .; V gene: TRBV29-1
CDR3 DNA: TGTGCCAGCAGTTTAACGACAGGCGAAGATGAAGCTTTCTTT; CDR3 protein: CASSLTTGEDEAFF; J gene: TRBJ1-1; clone size: few; D gene: .; V gene: TRBV28
CDR3 DNA: TGTGCCAGTAGTACCCCTGGGGCCCTTGTTGAGCAGTTCTTC; CDR3 protein: CASSTPGALVEQFF; J gene: TRBJ2-1; clone size: .; D gene: .; V gene: TRBV19
CDR3 DNA: TGTGCCAGCAGCTTGTCTCTAGCGGGAGCTGGGGAGCAGTACTTC; CDR3 protein: CASSLSLAGAGEQYF; J gene: TRBJ2-7; clone size: .; D gene: TRBD2; V gene: TRBV5-4
CDR3 DNA: TGTGCCTGGAGTGTGGGACAGGCTAACTATGGCTACACCTTC; CDR3 protein: CAWSVGQANYGYTF; J gene: TRBJ1-2; clone size: .; D gene: TRBD1; V gene: TRBV30
CDR3 DNA: TGTGCCAGCAGTGTGGAGGGGACCTTTATGAACACTGAAGCTTTCTTT; CDR3 protein: CASSVEGTFMNTEAFF; J gene: TRBJ1-1; clone size: .; D gene: .; V gene: TRBV25-1
CDR3 DNA: TGTGCCAGCAGCTTGGCGCTGGGGAGTCAAAATCAGCCCCAGCATTTT; CDR3 protein: CASSLALGSQNQPQHF; J gene: TRBJ1-5; clone size: .; D gene: .; V gene: TRBV5-5
CDR3 DNA: TGCGCCAGCAGCCAAGTAAGCAATCAGCCCCAGCATTTT; CDR3 protein: CASSQVSNQPQHF; J gene: TRBJ1-5; clone size: .; D gene: .; V gene: TRBV4-1
CDR3 DNA: TGTGCCAGCAGCTTAGGGGGCTTTGGCGGAACCTACGAGCAGTACTTC; CDR3 protein: CASSLGGFGGTYEQYF; J gene: TRBJ2-7; clone size: few; D gene: .; V gene: TRBV7-3
CDR3 DNA: TGCAGTGGCGGACAGGGGGCTGGTGAGCAGTTCTTC; CDR3 protein: CSGGQGAGEQFF; J gene: TRBJ2-1; clone size: .; D gene: TRBD1; V gene: TRBV29-1
CDR3 DNA: TGTGCCAGCAGAGTAGACAGGGACTATGGCTACACCTTC; CDR3 protein: CASRVDRDYGYTF; J gene: TRBJ1-2; clone size: once; D gene: TRBD1; V gene: TRBV7-2
CDR3 DNA: TGTGCCAGCAGGCTTTCCGGGGTCTATGGCTACACCTTC; CDR3 protein: CASRLSGVYGYTF; J gene: TRBJ1-2; clone size: .; D gene: .; V gene: TRBV6-5
CDR3 DNA: TGTGCCAGCAGGCGACAGGGCAGGCAGTACTTC; CDR3 protein: CASRRQGRQYF; J gene: TRBJ2-7; clone size: .; D gene: TRBD1; V gene: TRBV6-5
CDR3 DNA: TGTGCCAGCAGACCGACAGGGGGCCGTACCAATTCACCCCTCCACTTT; CDR3 protein: CASRPTGGRTNSPLHF; J gene: TRBJ1-6; clone size: .; D gene: TRBD1; V gene: TRBV28
CDR3 DNA: TGTGCCACCAGCAGAGACCCCGGGACAGGGTCTCTTCCCCCCTATGGCTACACCTTC; CDR3 protein: CATSRDPGTGSLPPYGYTF; J gene: TRBJ1-2; clone size: few; D gene: TRBD1; V gene: TRBV15
CDR3 DNA: TGTGCCAGCAGCTTACAGCGCGGGAGCTCCTACGAGCAGTACTTC; CDR3 protein: CASSLQRGSSYEQYF; J gene: TRBJ2-7; clone size: .; D gene: TRBD2; V gene: TRBV7-3
CDR3 DNA: TGTGCCAGCAGCATCCTGACAGGGGGTTGGAATGAGCAGTTCTTC; CDR3 protein: CASSILTGGWNEQFF; J gene: TRBJ2-1; clone size: .; D gene: TRBD1; V gene: TRBV7-9